This T cell receptor (beta chain) was sequenced in a study of blood T cell repertoires in COVID-19. This clone was seen only once. Sequencing used immunoSEQ multiplex PCR; TCRdb keeps in-frame clones, though not all of them. This table has 150,000 to 200,000 clones, 86% appearing once. V dropped 6 bases and J dropped 4 bases, with 12 bases sitting between them. This CDR3 comprises 14 residues. Germline loops: CDR1 SNHLY, CDR2 FYNNEI. The V gene is TRBV2, the J gene TRBJ2-2, with D hard to call. The sequencing input was peripheral blood. The clonotype was recovered from a woman between 70 and 85 years old with acute or convalescent COVID-19. The CDR3 DNA reads TGTGCCAGCAGCTCCACTACTACCACCGGGGAGCTGTTTTTT. Translating it yields CASSSTTTTGELFF.